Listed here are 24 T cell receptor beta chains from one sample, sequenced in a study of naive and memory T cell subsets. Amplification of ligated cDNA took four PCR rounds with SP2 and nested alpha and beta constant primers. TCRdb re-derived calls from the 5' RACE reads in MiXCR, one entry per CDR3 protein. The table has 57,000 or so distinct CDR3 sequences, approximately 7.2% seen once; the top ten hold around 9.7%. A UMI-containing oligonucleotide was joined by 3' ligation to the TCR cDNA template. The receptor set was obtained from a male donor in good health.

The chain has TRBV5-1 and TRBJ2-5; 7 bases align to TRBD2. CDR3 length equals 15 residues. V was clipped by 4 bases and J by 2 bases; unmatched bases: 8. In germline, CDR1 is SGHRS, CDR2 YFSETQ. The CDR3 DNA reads TGCGCCAGCAGCAGCGGGGCGGCCCCGCAAGAGACCCAGTACTTC. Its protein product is CASSSGAAPQETQYF.

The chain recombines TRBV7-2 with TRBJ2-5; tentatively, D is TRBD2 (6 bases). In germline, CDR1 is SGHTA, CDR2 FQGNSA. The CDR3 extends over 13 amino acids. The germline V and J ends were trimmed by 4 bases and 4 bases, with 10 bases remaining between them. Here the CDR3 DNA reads TGTGCCAGCAGCTACCGGGACTCAGAGACCCAGTACTTC. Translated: CASSYRDSETQYF.

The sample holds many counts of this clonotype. The CDR3 DNA follows: TGTGCCAGCAGCCCCCCCGGGGGGAACACTGAAGCTTTCTTT. Its translation: CASSPPGGNTEAFF. The gene calls are TRBV7-9 and TRBJ1-1, with D maybe TRBD1 (5 bases). The CDR3 runs to 14 residues. CDR1 SEHNR and CDR2 FQNEAQ come from the germline V gene (reference sequence). V lost 5 bases, J lost 1 base, and 11 bases lay in between.

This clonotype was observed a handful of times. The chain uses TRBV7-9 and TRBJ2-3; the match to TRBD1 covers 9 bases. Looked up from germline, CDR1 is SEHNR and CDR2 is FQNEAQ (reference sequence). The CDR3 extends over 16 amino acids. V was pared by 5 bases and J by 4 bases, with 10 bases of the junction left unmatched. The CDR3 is CASSPTDRGSADTQYF. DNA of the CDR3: TGTGCCAGCAGCCCGACCGACAGGGGGTCCGCAGATACGCAGTATTTT.

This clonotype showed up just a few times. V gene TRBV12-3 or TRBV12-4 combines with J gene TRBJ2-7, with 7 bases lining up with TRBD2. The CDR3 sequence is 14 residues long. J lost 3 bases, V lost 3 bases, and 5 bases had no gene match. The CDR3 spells CASSFIGGNYEQYF. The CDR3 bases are TGTGCCAGCAGTTTCATCGGGGGGAACTACGAGCAGTACTTC.

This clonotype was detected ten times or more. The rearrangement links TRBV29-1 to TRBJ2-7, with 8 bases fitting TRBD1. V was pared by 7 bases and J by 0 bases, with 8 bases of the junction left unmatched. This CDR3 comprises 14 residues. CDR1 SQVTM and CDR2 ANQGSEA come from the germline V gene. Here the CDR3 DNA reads TGCAGCGGGAACACAGGGGGGACCTCCTACGAGCAGTACTTC. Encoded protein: CSGNTGGTSYEQYF.

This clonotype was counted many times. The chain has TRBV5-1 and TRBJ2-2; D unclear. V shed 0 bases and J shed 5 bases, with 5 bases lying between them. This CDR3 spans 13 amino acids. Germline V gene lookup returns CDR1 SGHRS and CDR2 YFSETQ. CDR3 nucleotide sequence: TGCGCCAGCAGCTTGGGCGGAACCGGGGAGCTGTTTTTT. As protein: CASSLGGTGELFF.

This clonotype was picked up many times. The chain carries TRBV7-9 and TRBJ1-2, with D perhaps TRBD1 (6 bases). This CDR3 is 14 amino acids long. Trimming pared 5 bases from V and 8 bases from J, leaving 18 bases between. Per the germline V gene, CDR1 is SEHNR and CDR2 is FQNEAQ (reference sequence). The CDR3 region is CASSLDSTTWGYTF. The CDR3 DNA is TGTGCCAGCAGCCTGGACAGCACCACCTGGGGCTACACCTTC.

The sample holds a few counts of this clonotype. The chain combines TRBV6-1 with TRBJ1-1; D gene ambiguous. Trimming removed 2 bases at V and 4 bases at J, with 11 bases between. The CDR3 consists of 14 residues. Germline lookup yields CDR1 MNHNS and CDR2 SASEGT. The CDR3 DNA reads TGTGCCAGCAGTGAACCCGGGGTGGGCACTGAAGCTTTCTTT. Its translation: CASSEPGVGTEAFF.

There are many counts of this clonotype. In DNA, the CDR3 is TGTGCCAGCAGTGTGGGGACGGATCATCATACGCAGTATTTT. This codes for CASSVGTDHHTQYF. The rearrangement joins TRBV6-4 to TRBJ2-3; D is perhaps TRBD1 or TRBD2 (5 bases each). CDR3 length equals 14 residues. Germline V lookup: CDR1 MRHNA, CDR2 SNTAGT. With 4 bases removed from V and 7 bases from J, the gap between germline ends came to 15 bases.

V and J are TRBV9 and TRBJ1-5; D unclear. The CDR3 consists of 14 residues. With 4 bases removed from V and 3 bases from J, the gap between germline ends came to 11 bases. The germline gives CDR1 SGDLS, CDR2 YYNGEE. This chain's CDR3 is CASSRGTFNQPQHF. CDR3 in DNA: TGTGCCAGCAGCCGGGGTACGTTCAATCAGCCCCAGCATTTT.

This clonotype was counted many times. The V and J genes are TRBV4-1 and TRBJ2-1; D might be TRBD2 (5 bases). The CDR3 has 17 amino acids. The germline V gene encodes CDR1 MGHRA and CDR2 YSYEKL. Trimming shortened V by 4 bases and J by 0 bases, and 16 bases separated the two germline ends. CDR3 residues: CASSPTVGRGSYNEQFF. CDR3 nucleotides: TGCGCCAGCAGCCCCACCGTAGGACGGGGCTCCTACAATGAGCAGTTCTTC.

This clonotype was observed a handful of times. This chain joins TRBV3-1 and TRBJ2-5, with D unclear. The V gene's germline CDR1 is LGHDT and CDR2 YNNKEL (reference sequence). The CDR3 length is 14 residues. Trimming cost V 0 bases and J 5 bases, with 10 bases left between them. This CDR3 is CASSQEGSVETQYF. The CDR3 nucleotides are TGTGCCAGCAGCCAAGAAGGCAGCGTGGAGACCCAGTACTTC.

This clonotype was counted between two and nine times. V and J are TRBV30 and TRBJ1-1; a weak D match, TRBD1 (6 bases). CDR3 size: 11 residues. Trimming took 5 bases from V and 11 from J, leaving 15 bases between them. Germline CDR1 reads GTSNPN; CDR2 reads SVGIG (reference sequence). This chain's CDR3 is CAWGQWLGAFF. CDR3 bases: TGTGCCTGGGGACAGTGGCTCGGGGCTTTCTTT.

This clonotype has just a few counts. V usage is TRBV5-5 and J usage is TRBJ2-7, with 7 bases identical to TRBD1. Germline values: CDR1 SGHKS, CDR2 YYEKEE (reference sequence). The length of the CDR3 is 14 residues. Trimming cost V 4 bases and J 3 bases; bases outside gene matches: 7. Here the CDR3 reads CASSIPGQLYEQYF. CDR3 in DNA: TGTGCCAGCAGCATCCCGGGACAGCTCTACGAGCAGTACTTC. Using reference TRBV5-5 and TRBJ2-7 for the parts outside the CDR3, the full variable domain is DAGVTQSPTHLIKTRGQQVTLRCSPISGHKSVSWYQQVLGQGPQFIFQYYEKEERGRGNFPDRFSARQFPNYSSELNVNALLLGDSALYLCASSIPGQLYEQYFGPGTRLTVT.

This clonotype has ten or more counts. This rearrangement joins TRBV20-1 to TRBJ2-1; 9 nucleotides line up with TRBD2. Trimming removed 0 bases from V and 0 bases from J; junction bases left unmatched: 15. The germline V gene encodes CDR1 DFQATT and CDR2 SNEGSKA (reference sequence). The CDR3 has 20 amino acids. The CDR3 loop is CSARDPSGTSTPDSYNEQFF. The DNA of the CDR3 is TGCAGTGCTAGAGATCCATCCGGGACTAGCACCCCGGACTCCTACAATGAGCAGTTCTTC.

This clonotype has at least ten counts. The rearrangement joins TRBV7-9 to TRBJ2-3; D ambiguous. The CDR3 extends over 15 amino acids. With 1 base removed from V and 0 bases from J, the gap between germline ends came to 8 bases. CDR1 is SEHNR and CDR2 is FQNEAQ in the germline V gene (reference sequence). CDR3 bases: TGTGCCAGCAGCTTAGTGCAGATTAGCACAGATACGCAGTATTTT. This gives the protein CASSLVQISTDTQYF.

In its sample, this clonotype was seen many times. The CDR3 DNA sequence: TGTGCCACCGCCGGGCAGGGAGACACTGAAGCTTTCTTT. It yields the protein CATAGQGDTEAFF. The chain links TRBV7-8 to TRBJ1-1; weak D call: TRBD1 (5 bases). Trimming shortened V by 10 bases and J by 3 bases, and 15 bases separated the two germline ends. This CDR3 has 13 amino acids. CDR1 and CDR2 from the germline V gene are SGHVS and FQNEAQ. Full variable domain (rest looked up from reference TRBV7-8 and TRBJ1-1): GAGVSQSPRYKVAKRGQDVALRCDPISGHVSLFWYQQALGQGPEFLTYFQNEAQLDKSGLPSDRFFAERPEGSVSTLKIQRTQQEDSAVYLCATAGQGDTEAFFGQGTRLTVV.

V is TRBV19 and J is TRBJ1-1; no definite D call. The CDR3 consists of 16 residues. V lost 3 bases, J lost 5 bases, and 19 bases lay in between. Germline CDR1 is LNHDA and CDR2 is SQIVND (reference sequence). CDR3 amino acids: CASSMSPAGVGTEAFF. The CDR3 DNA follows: TGTGCCAGTAGTATGTCGCCCGCTGGGGTGGGAACTGAAGCTTTCTTT.

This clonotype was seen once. The CDR3 sequence is CASSLDSWETQYF. The CDR3 region has the DNA TGTGCCAGCAGCTTAGATTCGTGGGAGACCCAGTACTTC. V and J are TRBV7-2 and TRBJ2-5; no clear D. Germline assignment: CDR1 SGHTA and CDR2 FQGNSA. V was clipped by 1 base and J by 5 bases, with 8 bases between them. The CDR3 consists of 13 residues.

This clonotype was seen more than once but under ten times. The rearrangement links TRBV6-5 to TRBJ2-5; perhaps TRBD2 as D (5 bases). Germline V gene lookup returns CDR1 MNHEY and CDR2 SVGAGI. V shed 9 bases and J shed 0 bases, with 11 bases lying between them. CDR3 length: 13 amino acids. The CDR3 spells CASGLTYQETQYF. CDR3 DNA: TGTGCCAGTGGACTGACCTACCAAGAGACCCAGTACTTC.

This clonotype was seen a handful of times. The CDR3 region is CASSLVPNTGELFF. The CDR3 DNA reads TGTGCCAGCAGCTTGGTTCCGAACACCGGGGAGCTGTTTTTT. This rearrangement joins TRBV5-6 to TRBJ2-2, with no clear D. CDR3 length equals 14 residues. Per germline, CDR1 SGHDT and CDR2 YYEEEE. V was clipped by 0 bases and J by 0 bases, with 3 bases between them.

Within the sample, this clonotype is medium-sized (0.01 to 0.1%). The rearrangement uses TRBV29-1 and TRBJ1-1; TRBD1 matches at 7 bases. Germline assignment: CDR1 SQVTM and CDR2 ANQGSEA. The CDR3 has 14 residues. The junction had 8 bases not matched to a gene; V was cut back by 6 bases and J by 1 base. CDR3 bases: TGCAGCGTCCCCCCGGGACAGCCGAACACTGAAGCTTTCTTT. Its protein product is CSVPPGQPNTEAFF.

In DNA form, the CDR3 reads TGTGCCAGCAGTAGCGGGGGCACAGATACGCAGTATTTT. Its protein product is CASSSGGTDTQYF. V is TRBV7-9 and J is TRBJ2-3; 8 bases match TRBD2. This CDR3 is 13 amino acids long. CDR1 is SEHNR and CDR2 is FQNEAQ in the germline V gene (reference sequence). Germline trimming cut 6 bases from V and 1 base from J; bases unmatched to any gene: 0.